One sample yielded the 21 T cell receptor beta chains listed below, sequenced in a study of blood T cell repertoires in COVID-19. Libraries were prepared by immunoSEQ multiplex PCR; TCRdb keeps only in-frame clonotypes and omits some of them. The table records some 200,000 clones, about 80% of them present only once. The sequencing input was peripheral blood. The source of these receptors is a human donor with acute or convalescent COVID-19. The donor label of this sample is uncertain.

This chain uses TRBV18 with TRBJ1-3; 8 nucleotides align to TRBD1. The CDR3 runs to 15 residues. The V gene end was trimmed by 6 bases and the J gene end by 2 bases; junction bases not matched to a gene: 6. CDR1 KGHSH and CDR2 LQKENI come from the germline V gene. The CDR3 spells CASSPQGATGNTIYF. DNA of the CDR3: TGTGCCAGCTCCCCCCAGGGGGCCACTGGAAACACCATATATTTT.

This chain connects TRBV11-2 to TRBJ2-5; 12 bases agree with TRBD2. The junction had 4 bases not matched to a gene; V was cut back by 1 base and J by 1 base. The CDR3 is 17 amino acids. CDR1 and CDR2 from the germline V gene are SGHAT and FQNNGV. CDR3 sequence: CASSLGTSGTRQETQYF. CDR3 nucleotides: TGTGCCAGCAGCTTAGGGACTAGCGGGACCCGCCAAGAGACCCAGTACTTC.

Worth noting for this clone: The sample contains more than one DNA sequence encoding this CDR3. This rearrangement joins TRBV5-1 to TRBJ1-5; no firm D call. From germline, CDR1 is SGHRS and CDR2 YFSETQ. CDR3 length equals 14 residues. The V end was cut by 0 bases, the J end by 4 bases, with 8 bases between. In DNA form, the CDR3 reads TGCGCCAGCAGCTTGGTAGGAGGGAATCAGCCCCAGCATTTT. This codes for CASSLVGGNQPQHF.

Comments on this clone: One junction end disagrees with the germline gene, perhaps due to a read error. The chain links TRBV6-5 to TRBJ1-2; no reliable D call. This CDR3 region has 15 residues. Germline V gene data show CDR1 as MNHEY and CDR2 as SVGAGI. The DNA of the CDR3 is TGTGCCAGCATTTACTCCGGGGAAGCTAACTATGGCTACACCTTC. Protein: CASIYSGEANYGYTF.

This clone is a singleton in its sample. V gene TRBV7-2 combines with J gene TRBJ1-5; the match to TRBD1 covers 7 bases. The V gene's germline CDR1 is SGHTA and CDR2 FQGNSA. Trimming took 5 bases from V and 6 from J; bases not matched to a gene: 4. The CDR3 runs to 13 residues. CDR3 nucleotide sequence: TGTGCCAGCAGCAGGGGGCTTGGTCAGCCCCAGCATTTT. As protein: CASSRGLGQPQHF.

CDR3 region: CASSRPGGSNEKLFF. CDR3 DNA: TGTGCCAGTAGCCGCCCTGGCGGGTCTAATGAAAAACTGTTTTTT. The chain couples TRBV19 to TRBJ1-4; no definite D call. This CDR3 comprises 15 residues. Germline CDR1 and CDR2: LNHDA and SQIVND (reference sequence). V was clipped by 6 bases and J by 3 bases, with 14 bases between them.

V and J are TRBV28 and TRBJ2-7; 10 nucleotides match TRBD1. The CDR3 totals 17 residues. The V gene's germline CDR1 is MDHEN and CDR2 SYDVKM. V shed 5 bases and J 3 bases; nucleotides not matched to a gene: 13. The CDR3 coding sequence is TGTGCCAGCAGTCTAGGGGGGGCCGGACAGGGGGTCTACGAGCAGTACTTC. Protein product: CASSLGGAGQGVYEQYF.

This clone was found once. This rearrangement joins TRBV5-1 to TRBJ2-1; D is perhaps TRBD2 (5 bases). CDR3 length equals 16 residues. Looked up from germline, CDR1 is SGHRS and CDR2 is YFSETQ. Trimming took off 4 bases at V and 7 bases at J, with 21 bases between the two ends. The CDR3, as DNA: TGCGCCAGCAGCGTTGGGTCTAGAACTTCGGGAAATGAGCAGTTCTTC. Encoded protein: CASSVGSRTSGNEQFF.

The chain uses TRBV19 and TRBJ2-7, with TRBD2 as a possible D gene (5 bases). Germline CDR1 reads LNHDA; CDR2 reads SQIVND (reference sequence). This CDR3 is 14 amino acids long. V lost 4 bases, J lost 5 bases, and 15 bases lay in between. The CDR3 sequence is CASSNPTMKDEQYF. DNA for the CDR3: TGTGCCAGTAGTAATCCGACTATGAAGGACGAGCAGTACTTC.

The V gene is TRBV11-3, the J gene TRBJ2-2; TRBD2 matches 9 bases. The germline CDR1 and CDR2 sequences are SGHNT and YENEEA. Germline trimming cut 5 bases from V and 1 base from J; bases unmatched to any gene: 5. The CDR3 is made up of 16 amino acids. For the CDR3, the DNA is TGTGCCAGCAGCGCGAGACTAGCGGAGAACACCGGGGAGCTGTTTTTT. The encoded protein is CASSARLAENTGELFF. The whole variable domain, remainder taken from reference TRBV11-3 and TRBJ2-2, is EAGVVQSPRYKIIEKKQPVAFWCNPISGHNTLYWYLQNLGQGPELLIRYENEEAVDDSQLPKDRFSAERLKGVDSTLKIQPAELGDSAVYLCASSARLAENTGELFFGEGSRLTVL.

The rearrangement links TRBV2 to TRBJ1-2, with a weak D call TRBD1 (5 bases). Germline V CDR1 and CDR2: SNHLY, FYNNEI. V gave up 7 bases and J gave up 3 bases, with 18 bases separating them. The CDR3 covers 15 residues. CDR3 nucleotides: TGTGCCAGCACCCCACGGAGGGGCGCGGACTATGGCTACACCTTC. Its translation: CASTPRRGADYGYTF.

The CDR3 region has the DNA TGTGCCAGCAGCTTAGACAGCTCTGGGGCCAACGTCCTGACTTTC. Residues: CASSLDSSGANVLTF. The V and J genes are TRBV11-3 and TRBJ2-6, with unresolved D. Trimming cost V 0 bases and J 0 bases, with 3 bases left between them. The CDR3 extends over 15 amino acids. The V gene's germline CDR1 is SGHNT and CDR2 YENEEA.

This chain uses TRBV6-5 with TRBJ1-1; TRBD1 matches 8 bases. Germline CDR1 is MNHEY and CDR2 is SVGAGI. This CDR3 region has 13 residues. Germline trimming cut 4 bases from V and 4 bases from J; bases unmatched to any gene: 2. CDR3: CASSSQGVTEAFF. The DNA for the CDR3 is TGTGCCAGCAGTTCACAGGGGGTCACTGAAGCTTTCTTT.

This rearrangement joins TRBV6-5 to TRBJ2-2; no firm D call. The CDR3 is 14 amino acids. Per the germline V gene, CDR1 is MNHEY and CDR2 is SVGAGI. V lost 6 bases and J lost 7, with 15 bases in between. CDR3 in amino acids: CASRELPWNGELFF. CDR3 bases: TGTGCCAGCAGGGAGCTTCCTTGGAACGGGGAGCTGTTTTTT.

Here the CDR3 DNA reads TGTGCCAGCAGCCAGGGACAGGGGAATCAGCCCCAGCATTTT. This translates into CASSQGQGNQPQHF. The chain combines TRBV7-9 with TRBJ1-5; 10 bases fit TRBD1. This CDR3 comprises 14 residues. Germline V gives CDR1 SEHNR, CDR2 FQNEAQ (reference sequence). J gave up 4 bases and V 5 bases, and 2 bases lay outside the gene matches.

This clone appeared once. This chain connects TRBV30 to TRBJ1-2; D not resolved. Per germline, CDR1 GTSNPN and CDR2 SVGIG (reference sequence). The CDR3 is 11 amino acids. CDR3 DNA: TGTGCTCAGGCGGGTACCTATGGCTACACCTTC. This gives the protein CAQAGTYGYTF.

V is TRBV30 and J is TRBJ2-4; tentatively, D is TRBD2 (6 bases). This CDR3 is built from 14 residues. Per germline, CDR1 GTSNPN and CDR2 SVGIG (reference sequence). Trimming took off 3 bases at V and 1 base at J, with 10 bases between the two ends. The CDR3 DNA reads as TGTGCCTGGAGGAGTCGGGGGGCCAAAAACATTCAGTACTTC. Residues: CAWRSRGAKNIQYF.

The chain employs TRBV30 and TRBJ2-3; maybe TRBD2 (6 bases). CDR1 and CDR2 from the germline V gene are GTSNPN and SVGIG (reference sequence). The CDR3 runs 12 residues. The germline V and J ends were trimmed by 2 bases and 5 bases, with 8 bases remaining between them. The CDR3 is CAWSPGGDTQYF. The CDR3 nucleotides are TGTGCCTGGAGTCCCGGGGGAGATACGCAGTATTTT.

The DNA for the CDR3 is TGTGCCGTCCACAGGGGGTCTAACTATGGCTACACCTTC. Protein sequence: CAVHRGSNYGYTF. The chain links TRBV30 to TRBJ1-2; 8 bases map to TRBD1. With V trimmed by 8 bases and J by 0 bases, 5 bases remained unmatched. Germline CDR1 and CDR2: GTSNPN and SVGIG (reference sequence). The CDR3 runs to 13 residues.

V gene TRBV6-5 combines with J gene TRBJ1-1; TRBD1 agrees at 10 bases. This CDR3 spans 15 amino acids. Germline trimming cut 0 bases from V and 4 bases from J; bases unmatched to any gene: 2. The V gene's germline CDR1 is MNHEY and CDR2 SVGAGI. The CDR3 DNA is TGTGCCAGCAGTTACTCGCGGACAGGGGGCACTGAAGCTTTCTTT. Encoded protein: CASSYSRTGGTEAFF.

The rearrangement uses TRBV30 and TRBJ2-1; 12 positions agree with TRBD2. CDR1 and CDR2 from the germline V gene are GTSNPN and SVGIG (reference sequence). The V segment lost 4 bases and the J segment 4 bases; nucleotides outside the gene matches: 8. This CDR3 region has 16 residues. CDR3 DNA sequence: TGTGCCTGGACCCCTGGGCTAGCGGGGGGGTACAATGAGCAGTTCTTC. It yields the protein CAWTPGLAGGYNEQFF.